This T cell receptor beta chain was identified in a study of cytomegalovirus exposure and HLA in healthy donors. About the study: Researchers previously reported finding 90 million to 130 million unique TCR beta sequences from roughly 170 million T cells.

V shed 3 bases and J 1 base; nucleotides not matched to a gene: 2. The CDR3 is 15 amino acids. CDR1 is SGHTA and CDR2 is FQGNSA in the germline V gene. It was with 60 Vbeta and 13 Jbeta primers that the PCR ran. Profiled with immunoSEQ multiplex PCR; TCRdb holds only in-frame clones, not every one. The data hold about 200,000 clones, with roughly 74% observed a single time. The material sequenced was PBMCs. The clonotype comes from a woman aged 25 to 39 in good health and CMV-seropositive. The chain joins TRBV7-2 to TRBJ2-1; 8 nucleotides match TRBD2. The CDR3 coding sequence is TGTGCCAGCAGCTTCGCGGGAGGTTCCTACAATGAGCAGTTCTTC. Encoded protein: CASSFAGGSYNEQFF.